This TCR beta chain was documented in a study of CD8+ T cells in alopecia areata. General study results and limits: Scalp clonality and expanded CD8+ clones among the top 100 were significantly decreased by tofacitinib.

Germline loops: CDR1 SGHTA, CDR2 FQGNSA. Unmatched junction bases numbered 10, after V lost 5 bases and J lost 7 bases. This CDR3 region has 15 residues. Investigators isolated RNA and reverse transcribed it into cDNA to act as the sequencing template. Data came from immunoSEQ multiplex PCR; TCRdb stores just in-frame clones and leaves some out. Here the sample spans some 210,000 clones, approximately 67% being singletons. This clone was seen a handful of times. Antigen: not known. Documented treatment: oral pan-JAK inhibitor, 5-10 mg twice daily. Samples from alopecia areata patients were lesional scalp punch biopsies and peripheral blood.

V and J are TRBV7-2 and TRBJ1-5, with TRBD1 identical over 8 bases. The sequenced sample was CD4+ T cells sorted from blood, obtained at approximately week 45, from a patient treated with tofacitinib. The receptor was derived from a human donor with alopecia areata. The CDR3 nucleotides read TGTGCCAGCAGCGCGTCGCAGGGGGCGCGACAGCCCCAGCATTTT. Its protein product is CASSASQGARQPQHF. Based on the CDR3 plus reference TRBV7-2 and TRBJ1-5, the full variable domain is GAGVSQSPSNKVTEKGKDVELRCDPISGHTALYWYRQSLGQGLEFLIYFQGNSAPDKSGLPSDRFSAERTGGSVSTLTIQRTQQEDSAVYLCASSASQGARQPQHFGDGTRLSIL.